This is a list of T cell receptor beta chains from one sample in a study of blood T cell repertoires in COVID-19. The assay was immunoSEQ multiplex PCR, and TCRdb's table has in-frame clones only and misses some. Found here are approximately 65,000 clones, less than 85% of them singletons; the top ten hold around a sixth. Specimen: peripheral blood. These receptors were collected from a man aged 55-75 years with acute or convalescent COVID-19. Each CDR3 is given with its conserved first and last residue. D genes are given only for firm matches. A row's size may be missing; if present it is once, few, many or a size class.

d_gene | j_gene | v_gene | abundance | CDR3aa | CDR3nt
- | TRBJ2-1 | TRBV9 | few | CASSVGGGGLYNEQFF | TGTGCCAGCAGCGTGGGAGGGGGTGGTCTGTACAATGAGCAGTTCTTC
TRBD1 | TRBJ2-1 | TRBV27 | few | CASSLGTADNEQFF | TGTGCCAGCAGTTTAGGGACAGCCGACAATGAGCAGTTCTTC
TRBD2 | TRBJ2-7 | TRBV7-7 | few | CASSLGLAAPIYEQYF | TGTGCTAGCAGCTTAGGTCTAGCGGCCCCTATCTACGAGCAGTACTTC
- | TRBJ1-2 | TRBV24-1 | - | CATSDSAADGYTF | TGTGCCACCAGTGATTCGGCAGCGGATGGCTACACCTTC
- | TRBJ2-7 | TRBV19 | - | CASSIYGTLTSYEQYF | TGTGCCAGTAGTATATATGGGACACTAACTTCCTACGAGCAGTACTTC
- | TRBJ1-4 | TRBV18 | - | CASSPRNLRGGEKLFF | TGTGCCAGCTCACCTAGGAACCTCAGAGGGGGTGAAAAACTGTTTTTT
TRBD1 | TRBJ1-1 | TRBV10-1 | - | CASSRTGAGAFF | TGCGCCAGCAGCCGGACAGGGGCCGGGGCTTTCTTT
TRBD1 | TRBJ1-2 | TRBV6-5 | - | CASSLGQTRGYTF | TGTGCCAGCAGTTTGGGACAGACGAGGGGCTACACCTTC
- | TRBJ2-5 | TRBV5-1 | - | CASSPLALETQYF | TGCGCCAGCAGCCCACTCGCCTTAGAGACCCAGTACTTC
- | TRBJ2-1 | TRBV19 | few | CASTRRAGGNEQFF | TGTGCCAGTACTAGGAGGGCCGGGGGAAATGAGCAGTTCTTC
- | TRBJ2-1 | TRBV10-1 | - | CASIEGGRAPYNEQFF | TGCGCCAGCATCGAGGGGGGGAGGGCCCCCTACAATGAGCAGTTCTTC
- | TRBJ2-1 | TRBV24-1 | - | CATSATVYNEQFF | TGTGCCACCAGTGCGACAGTCTACAATGAGCAGTTCTTC
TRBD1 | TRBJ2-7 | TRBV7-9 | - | CASSRPGTGNYEQYF | TGTGCCAGCAGCCGACCCGGGACAGGGAACTACGAGCAGTACTTC
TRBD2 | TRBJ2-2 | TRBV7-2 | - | CASSLNRGGRAGELFF | TGTGCCAGCAGCTTGAACCGCGGGGGGCGGGCCGGGGAGCTGTTTTTT
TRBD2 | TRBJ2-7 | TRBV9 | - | CASSEGLDVDEQYF | TGTGCCAGCAGCGAGGGACTAGACGTTGACGAGCAGTACTTC
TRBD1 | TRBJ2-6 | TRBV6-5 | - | CASMTGNTGANVLTF | TGTGCCAGCATGACAGGGAACACTGGGGCCAACGTCCTGACTTTC
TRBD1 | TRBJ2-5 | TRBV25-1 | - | CASSESTGTAQETQYF | TGTGCCAGCAGTGAATCCACCGGGACAGCTCAGGAGACCCAGTACTTC
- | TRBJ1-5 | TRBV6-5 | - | CASSNGGNQPQHF | TGTGCCAGCAGCAACGGGGGGAATCAGCCCCAGCATTTT
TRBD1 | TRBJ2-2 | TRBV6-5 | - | CASREDRGRPGELFF | TGTGCCAGCAGAGAGGACAGGGGGCGCCCCGGGGAGCTGTTTTTT